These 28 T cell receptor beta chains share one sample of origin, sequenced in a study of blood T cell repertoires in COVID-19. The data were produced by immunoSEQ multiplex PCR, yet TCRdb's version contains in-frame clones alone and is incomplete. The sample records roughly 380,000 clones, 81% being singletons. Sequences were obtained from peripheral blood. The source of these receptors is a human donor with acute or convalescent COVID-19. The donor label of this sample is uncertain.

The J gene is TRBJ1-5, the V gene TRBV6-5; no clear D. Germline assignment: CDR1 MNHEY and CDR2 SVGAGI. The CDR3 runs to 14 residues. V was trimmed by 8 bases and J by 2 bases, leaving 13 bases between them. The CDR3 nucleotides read TGTGCCAGCGGCCAGAAAATCGGCAATCAGCCCCAGCATTTT. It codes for CASGQKIGNQPQHF.

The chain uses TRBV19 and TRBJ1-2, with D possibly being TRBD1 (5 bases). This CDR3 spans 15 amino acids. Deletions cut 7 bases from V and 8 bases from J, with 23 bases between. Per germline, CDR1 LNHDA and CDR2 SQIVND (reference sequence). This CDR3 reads CASTSKTGLYQGYTF. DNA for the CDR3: TGTGCCAGTACCTCTAAAACAGGCCTCTACCAAGGCTACACCTTC.

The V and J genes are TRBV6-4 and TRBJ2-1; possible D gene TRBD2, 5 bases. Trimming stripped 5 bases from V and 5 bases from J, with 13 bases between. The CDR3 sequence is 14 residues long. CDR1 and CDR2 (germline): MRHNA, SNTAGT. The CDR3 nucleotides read TGTGCCAGCAGTCGGGCCCCCGGGGACAATGAGCAGTTCTTC. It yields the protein CASSRAPGDNEQFF.

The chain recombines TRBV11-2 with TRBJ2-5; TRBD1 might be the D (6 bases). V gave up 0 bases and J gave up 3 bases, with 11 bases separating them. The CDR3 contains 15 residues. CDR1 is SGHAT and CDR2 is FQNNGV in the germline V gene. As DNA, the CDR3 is TGTGCCAGCAGCTTAGAGGGACACTTTAAAGAGACCCAGTACTTC. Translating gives CASSLEGHFKETQYF.

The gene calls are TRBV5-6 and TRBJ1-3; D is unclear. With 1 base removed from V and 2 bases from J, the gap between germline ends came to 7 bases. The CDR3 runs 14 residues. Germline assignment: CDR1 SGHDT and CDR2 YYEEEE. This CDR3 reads CASSLLAAGNTIYF. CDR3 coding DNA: TGTGCCAGCAGCTTGTTGGCAGCTGGAAACACCATATATTTT. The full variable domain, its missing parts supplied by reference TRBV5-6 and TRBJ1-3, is DAGVTQSPTHLIKTRGQQVTLRCSPKSGHDTVSWYQQALGQGPQFIFQYYEEEERQRGNFPDRFSGHQFPNYSSELNVNALLLGDSALYLCASSLLAAGNTIYFGEGSWLTVV.

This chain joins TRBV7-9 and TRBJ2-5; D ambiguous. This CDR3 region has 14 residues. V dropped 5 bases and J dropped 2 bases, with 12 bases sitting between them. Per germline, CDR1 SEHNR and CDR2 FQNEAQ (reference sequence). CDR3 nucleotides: TGTGCCAGCAGCAAGCGAGAACCACAAGAGACCCAGTACTTC. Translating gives CASSKREPQETQYF. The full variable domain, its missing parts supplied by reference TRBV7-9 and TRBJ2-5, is DTGVSQNPRHKITKRGQNVTFRCDPISEHNRLYWYRQTLGQGPEFLTYFQNEAQLEKSRLLSDRFSAERPKGSFSTLEIQRTEQGDSAMYLCASSKREPQETQYFGPGTRLLVL.

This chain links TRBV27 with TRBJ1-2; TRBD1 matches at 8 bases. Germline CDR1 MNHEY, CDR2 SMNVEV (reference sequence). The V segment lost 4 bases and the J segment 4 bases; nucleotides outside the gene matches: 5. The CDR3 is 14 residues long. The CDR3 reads CASSSDRVLYGYTF. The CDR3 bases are TGTGCCAGCAGTTCGGACAGGGTCCTCTATGGCTACACCTTC.

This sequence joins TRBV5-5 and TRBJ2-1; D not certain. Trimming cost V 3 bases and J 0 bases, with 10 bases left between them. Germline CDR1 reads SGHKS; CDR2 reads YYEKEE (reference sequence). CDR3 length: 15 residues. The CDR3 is CASSSPLSSYNEQFF. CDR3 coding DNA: TGTGCCAGCAGCTCACCTCTCAGCTCCTACAATGAGCAGTTCTTC.

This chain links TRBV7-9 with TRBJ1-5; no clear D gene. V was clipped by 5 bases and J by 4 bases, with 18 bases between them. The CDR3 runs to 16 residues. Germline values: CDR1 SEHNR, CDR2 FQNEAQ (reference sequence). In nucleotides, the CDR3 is TGTGCCAGCAGCCCCGGGGTGGGGAATGCGAATCAGCCCCAGCATTTT. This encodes CASSPGVGNANQPQHF.

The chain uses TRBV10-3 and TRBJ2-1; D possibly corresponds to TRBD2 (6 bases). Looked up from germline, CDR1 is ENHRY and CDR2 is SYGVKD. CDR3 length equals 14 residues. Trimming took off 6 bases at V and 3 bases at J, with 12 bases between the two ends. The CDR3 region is CAISRDWNYNEQFF. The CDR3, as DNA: TGTGCCATCAGCCGGGACTGGAACTACAATGAGCAGTTCTTC.

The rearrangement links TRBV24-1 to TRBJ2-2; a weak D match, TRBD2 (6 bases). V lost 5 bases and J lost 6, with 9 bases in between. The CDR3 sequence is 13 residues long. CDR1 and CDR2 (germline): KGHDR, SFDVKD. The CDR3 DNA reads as TGTGCCACCAGTGTTGGGGGGTCCGGGGAGCTGTTTTTT. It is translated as CATSVGGSGELFF.

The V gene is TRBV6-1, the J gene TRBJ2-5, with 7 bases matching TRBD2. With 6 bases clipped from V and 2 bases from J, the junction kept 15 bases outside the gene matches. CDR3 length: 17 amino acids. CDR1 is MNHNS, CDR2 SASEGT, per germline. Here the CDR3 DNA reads TGTGCCAGCAGGGAACGACGAGGTCCTAGCGGACAAGAGACCCAGTACTTC. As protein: CASRERRGPSGQETQYF.

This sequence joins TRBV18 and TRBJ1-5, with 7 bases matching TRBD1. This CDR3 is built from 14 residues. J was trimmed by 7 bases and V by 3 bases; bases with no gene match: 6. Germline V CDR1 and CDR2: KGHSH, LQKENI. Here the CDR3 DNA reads TGTGCCAGCTCACCGGGACAGTATTCCCAGCCCCAGCATTTT. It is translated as CASSPGQYSQPQHF.

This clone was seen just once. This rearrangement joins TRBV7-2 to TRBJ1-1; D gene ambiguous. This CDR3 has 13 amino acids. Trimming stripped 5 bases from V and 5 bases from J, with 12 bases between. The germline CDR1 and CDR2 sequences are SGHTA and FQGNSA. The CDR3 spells CASSQETRTEAFF. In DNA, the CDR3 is TGTGCCAGCAGCCAAGAAACCCGGACTGAAGCTTTCTTT.

CDR3 coding DNA: TGTGCCAGCAGCCTCTTGGGGACAGGGGATGAAAAACTGTTTTTT. Residues: CASSLLGTGDEKLFF. The chain carries TRBV7-9 and TRBJ1-4; 10 bases match TRBD1. The V gene end was trimmed by 5 bases and the J gene end by 6 bases; junction bases not matched to a gene: 6. The CDR3 spans 15 residues. Germline CDR1 and CDR2: SEHNR and FQNEAQ (reference sequence).

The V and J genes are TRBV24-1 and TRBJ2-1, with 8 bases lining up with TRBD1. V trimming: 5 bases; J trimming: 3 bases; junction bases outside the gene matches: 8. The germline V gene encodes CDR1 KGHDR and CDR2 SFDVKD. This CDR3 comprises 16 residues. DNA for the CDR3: TGTGCCACCAGTGCCGCGACAGGGGAACACTACAATGAGCAGTTCTTC. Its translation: CATSAATGEHYNEQFF.

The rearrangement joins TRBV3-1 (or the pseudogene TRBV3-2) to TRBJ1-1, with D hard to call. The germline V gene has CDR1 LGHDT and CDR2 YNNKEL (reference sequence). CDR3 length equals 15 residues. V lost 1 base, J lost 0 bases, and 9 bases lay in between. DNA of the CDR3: TGTGCCAGCAGCCAAGGGTTCAGATTGAACACTGAAGCTTTCTTT. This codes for CASSQGFRLNTEAFF.

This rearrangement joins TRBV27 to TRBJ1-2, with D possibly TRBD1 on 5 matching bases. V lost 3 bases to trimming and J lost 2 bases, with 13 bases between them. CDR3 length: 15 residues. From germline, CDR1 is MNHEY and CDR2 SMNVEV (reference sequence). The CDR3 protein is CASSFESGRNYGYTF. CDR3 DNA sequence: TGTGCCAGCAGTTTCGAGTCAGGGAGGAACTATGGCTACACCTTC.

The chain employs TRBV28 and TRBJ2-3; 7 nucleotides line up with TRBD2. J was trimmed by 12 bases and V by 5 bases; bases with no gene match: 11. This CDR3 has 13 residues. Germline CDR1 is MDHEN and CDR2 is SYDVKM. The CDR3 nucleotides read TGTGCCAGCAGTCGAACTAGCGCCGGGCTTCAGTATTTT. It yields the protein CASSRTSAGLQYF.

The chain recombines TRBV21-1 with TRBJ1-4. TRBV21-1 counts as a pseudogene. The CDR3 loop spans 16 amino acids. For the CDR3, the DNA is TGTGCCAGCAGCAAAGACACCGAGCGGGCTAATGAAAAACTGTTTTTT. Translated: CASSKDTERANEKLFF.

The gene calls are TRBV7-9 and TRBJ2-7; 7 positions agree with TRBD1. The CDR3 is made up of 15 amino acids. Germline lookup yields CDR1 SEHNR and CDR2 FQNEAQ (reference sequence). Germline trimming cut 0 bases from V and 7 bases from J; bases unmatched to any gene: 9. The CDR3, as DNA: TGTGCCAGCAGCTTAGCGAGGAGACAGGGTTCGGAGCAGTACTTC. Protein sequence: CASSLARRQGSEQYF.

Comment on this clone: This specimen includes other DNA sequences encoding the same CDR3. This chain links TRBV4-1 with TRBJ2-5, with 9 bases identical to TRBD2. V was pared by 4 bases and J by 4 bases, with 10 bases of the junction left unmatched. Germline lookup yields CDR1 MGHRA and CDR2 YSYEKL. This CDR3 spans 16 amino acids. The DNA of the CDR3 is TGCGCCAGCAGCCCTAAGCGGGGGGCGGGGGGAGAGACCCAGTACTTC. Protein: CASSPKRGAGGETQYF.

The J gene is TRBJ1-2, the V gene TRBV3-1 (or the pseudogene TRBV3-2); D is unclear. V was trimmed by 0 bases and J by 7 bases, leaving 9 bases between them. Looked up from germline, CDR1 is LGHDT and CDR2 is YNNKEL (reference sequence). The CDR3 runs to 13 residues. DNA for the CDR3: TGTGCCAGCAGCCAAGAGCGGGGAGTTGGCTACACCTTC. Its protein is CASSQERGVGYTF.

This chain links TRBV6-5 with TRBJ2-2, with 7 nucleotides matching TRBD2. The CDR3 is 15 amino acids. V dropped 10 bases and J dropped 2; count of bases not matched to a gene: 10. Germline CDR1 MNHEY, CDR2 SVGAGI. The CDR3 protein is CATKRDYQNTGELFF. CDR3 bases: TGTGCCACCAAGAGGGACTACCAAAACACCGGGGAGCTGTTTTTT.

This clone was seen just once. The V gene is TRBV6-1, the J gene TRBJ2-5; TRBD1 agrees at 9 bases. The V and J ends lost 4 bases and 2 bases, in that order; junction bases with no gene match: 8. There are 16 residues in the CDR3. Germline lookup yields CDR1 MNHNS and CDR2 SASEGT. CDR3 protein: CASSVSGTGNQETQYF. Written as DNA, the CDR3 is TGTGCCAGCAGTGTGTCCGGGACAGGGAATCAAGAGACCCAGTACTTC.

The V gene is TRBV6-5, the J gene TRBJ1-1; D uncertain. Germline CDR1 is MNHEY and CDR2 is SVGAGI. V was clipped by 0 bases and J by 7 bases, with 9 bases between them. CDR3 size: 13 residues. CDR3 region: CASSYSTRDEAFF. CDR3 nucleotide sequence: TGTGCCAGCAGTTACTCGACGAGGGATGAAGCTTTCTTT.

CDR3 DNA: TGTGCCAGCAGCCGAACGGGACAGCCTTACAATGAGCAGTTCTTC. Protein sequence: CASSRTGQPYNEQFF. The J gene is TRBJ2-1, the V gene TRBV5-5; 7 bases fit TRBD1. The CDR3 consists of 15 residues. The ends lost 4 bases at V and 4 bases at J; junction bases unmatched: 8. Per germline, CDR1 SGHKS and CDR2 YYEKEE (reference sequence).

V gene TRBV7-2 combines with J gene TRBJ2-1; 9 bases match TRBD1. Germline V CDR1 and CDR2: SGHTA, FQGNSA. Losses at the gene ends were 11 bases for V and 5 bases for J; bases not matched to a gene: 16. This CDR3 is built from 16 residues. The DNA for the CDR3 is TGTGCCTCGAAGGGGCAATCGGGACAGGGCCACAATGAGCAGTTCTTC. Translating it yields CASKGQSGQGHNEQFF.